The sequence of this TCR beta chain was determined in a study of blood T cell repertoires in COVID-19. The CDR3 extends over 14 amino acids. Germline V gene lookup returns CDR1 SGHKS and CDR2 YYEKEE (reference sequence). V gave up 7 bases and J gave up 7 bases, with 20 bases separating them. Sequenced by immunoSEQ multiplex PCR; TCRdb stores in-frame clones only, minus some. Among hundreds of thousands of clones, 87% were seen once, and the ten largest hold around 2.6%. Sequenced sample: PBMCs or T cells enriched from blood (not recorded which). This rearrangement joins TRBV5-5 to TRBJ1-2; the D is unclear. The source of this sequence is a woman younger than 45 with acute COVID-19. The CDR3 loop reads CASRSITRGGGYTF. The CDR3 nucleotides are TGTGCCAGCCGCTCTATTACTCGAGGCGGTGGCTACACCTTC.